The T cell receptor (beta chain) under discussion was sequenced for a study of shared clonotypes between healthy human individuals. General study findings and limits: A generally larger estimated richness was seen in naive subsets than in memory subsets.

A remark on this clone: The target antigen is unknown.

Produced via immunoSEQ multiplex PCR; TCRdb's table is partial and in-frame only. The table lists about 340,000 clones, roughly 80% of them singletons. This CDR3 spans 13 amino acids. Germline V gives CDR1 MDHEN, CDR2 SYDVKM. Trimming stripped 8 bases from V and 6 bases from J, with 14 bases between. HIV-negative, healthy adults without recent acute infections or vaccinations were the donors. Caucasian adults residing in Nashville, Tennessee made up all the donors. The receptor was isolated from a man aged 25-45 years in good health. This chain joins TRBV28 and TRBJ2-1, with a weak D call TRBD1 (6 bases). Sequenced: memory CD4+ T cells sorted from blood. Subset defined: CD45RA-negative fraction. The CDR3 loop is CASWDTVSNEQFF. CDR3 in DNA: TGTGCCAGCTGGGACACGGTGAGCAATGAGCAGTTCTTC.